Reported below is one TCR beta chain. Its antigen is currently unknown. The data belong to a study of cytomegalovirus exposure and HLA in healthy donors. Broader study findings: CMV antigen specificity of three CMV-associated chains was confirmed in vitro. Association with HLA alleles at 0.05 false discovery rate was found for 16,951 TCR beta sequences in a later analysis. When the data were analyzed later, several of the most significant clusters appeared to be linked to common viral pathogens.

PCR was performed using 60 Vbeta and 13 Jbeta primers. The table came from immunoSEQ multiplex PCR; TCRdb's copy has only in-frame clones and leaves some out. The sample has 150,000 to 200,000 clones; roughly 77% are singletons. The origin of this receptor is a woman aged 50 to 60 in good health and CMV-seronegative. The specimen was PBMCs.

The CDR3 here is CATSGGTSPQPANTGELFF. The CDR3, as DNA: TGTGCCACCTCCGGGGGGACTAGCCCCCAGCCCGCGAACACCGGGGAGCTGTTTTTT. The V call is TRBV27, the J call TRBJ2-2; TRBD2 aligns across 9 bases. J gave up 0 bases and V 10 bases, and 18 bases lay outside the gene matches. The germline gives CDR1 MNHEY, CDR2 SMNVEV (reference sequence). There are 19 residues in the CDR3.